This T cell receptor (beta chain) is from a study of blood T cell repertoires in COVID-19. Study as a whole: In each case, the material was cDNA or gDNA derived from T cells, B-cell-depleted T cells, or PBMCs.

The CDR3 sequence is 12 residues long. Germline CDR1 ENHRY, CDR2 SYGVKD. V dropped 0 bases and J dropped 14 bases, with 13 bases sitting between them. TCRdb's table, derived via immunoSEQ multiplex PCR, lists solely in-frame clones and lacks some. Among hundreds of thousands of clones listed, around 90% were seen once. The TCR sequence derives from a woman between 35 and 50 years old with COVID-19, enrolled during active disease. The chain has TRBV10-3 and TRBJ2-5, with a weak D call TRBD2 (6 bases). Sequencing was carried out using peripheral blood. The CDR3 coding sequence is TGTGCCATCAGTGAGTCGCGGGACGGACCATACTTC. It yields the protein CAISESRDGPYF.